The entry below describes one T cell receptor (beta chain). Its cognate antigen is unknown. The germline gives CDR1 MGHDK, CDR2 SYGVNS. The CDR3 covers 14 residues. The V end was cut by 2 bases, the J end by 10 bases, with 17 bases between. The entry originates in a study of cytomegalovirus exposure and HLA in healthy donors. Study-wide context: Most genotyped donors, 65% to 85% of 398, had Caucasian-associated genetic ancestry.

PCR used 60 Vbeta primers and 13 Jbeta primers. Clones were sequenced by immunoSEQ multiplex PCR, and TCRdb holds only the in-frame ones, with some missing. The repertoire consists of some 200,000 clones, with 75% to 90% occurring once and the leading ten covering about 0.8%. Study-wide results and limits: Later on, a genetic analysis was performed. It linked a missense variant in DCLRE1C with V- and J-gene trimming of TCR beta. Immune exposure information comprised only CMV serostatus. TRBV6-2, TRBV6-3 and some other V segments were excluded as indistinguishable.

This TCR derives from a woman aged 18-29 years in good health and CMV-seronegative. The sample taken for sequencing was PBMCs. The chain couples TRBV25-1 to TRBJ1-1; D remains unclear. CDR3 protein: CASSEGRETLRAFF. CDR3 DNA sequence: TGTGCCAGCAGTGAAGGGAGGGAAACACTGAGAGCTTTCTTT.